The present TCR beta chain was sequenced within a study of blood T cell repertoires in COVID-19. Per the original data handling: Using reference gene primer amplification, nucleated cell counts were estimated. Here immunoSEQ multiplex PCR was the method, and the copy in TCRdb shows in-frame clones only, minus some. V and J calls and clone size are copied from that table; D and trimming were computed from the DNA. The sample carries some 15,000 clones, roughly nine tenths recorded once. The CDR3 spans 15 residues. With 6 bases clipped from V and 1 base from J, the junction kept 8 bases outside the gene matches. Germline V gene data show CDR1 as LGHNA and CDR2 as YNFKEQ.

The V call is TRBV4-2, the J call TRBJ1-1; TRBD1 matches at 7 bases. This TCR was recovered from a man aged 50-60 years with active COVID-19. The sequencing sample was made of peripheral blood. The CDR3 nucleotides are TGTGCCAGCAGTTGGAACAGGGGTAGGAACACTGAAGCTTTCTTT. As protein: CASSWNRGRNTEAFF.